A single sample gave rise to the 26 T cell receptor beta chains below, sequenced in a study of blood T cell repertoires in COVID-19. Profiling relied on immunoSEQ multiplex PCR, and the TCRdb table lists in-frame clones only, not all of them. This sample has more than 80,000 clones, with about four fifths found just once. Sequencing input: peripheral blood. The receptors here all came from a woman in her sixties or seventies with acute or convalescent COVID-19.

The chain couples TRBV19 to TRBJ1-5; tentatively, D is TRBD1 (6 bases). The V end lost 10 bases, the J end lost 0 bases, and 22 bases lay between the germline ends. The CDR3 is 17 amino acids. Looked up from germline, CDR1 is LNHDA and CDR2 is SQIVND (reference sequence). The chain's CDR3 is CATLSWQGSYSNQPQHF. The CDR3, as DNA: TGTGCCACCCTATCGTGGCAGGGGAGTTATAGCAATCAGCCCCAGCATTTT.

The chain has TRBV12-5 and TRBJ1-1, with a weak D call TRBD1 (5 bases). The V end was cut by 5 bases, the J end by 2 bases, with 12 bases between. The CDR3 spans 14 residues. Per germline, CDR1 LGHNT and CDR2 FRNRAP. CDR3 loop: CASGPRGGNTEAFF. CDR3 DNA: TGTGCTAGTGGTCCTAGGGGAGGAAACACTGAAGCTTTCTTT.

V and J are TRBV4-1 and TRBJ2-2; TRBD2 matches 10 bases. Germline CDR1 MGHRA, CDR2 YSYEKL. V shed 2 bases, J shed 1 base, and the junction held 4 bases outside the gene matches. CDR3 length equals 17 residues. CDR3 region: CASSQRSGGVNTGELFF. The CDR3 nucleotides are TGCGCCAGCAGCCAAAGAAGCGGGGGGGTGAACACCGGGGAGCTGTTTTTT.

This clone was detected only a few times. V usage is TRBV7-2 and J usage is TRBJ2-2; perhaps TRBD2 as D (6 bases). Trimming pared 1 base from V and 9 bases from J, leaving 12 bases between. The CDR3 extends over 14 amino acids. Germline V gene sequence: CDR1 SGHTA, CDR2 FQGNSA. The CDR3 nucleotides read TGTGCCAGCAGCTTAGGTGGGGGGTCCTGGGAGCTGTTTTTT. Translation gives CASSLGGGSWELFF. The full variable domain, in which reference TRBV7-2 and TRBJ2-2 provide the parts outside the CDR3, is GAGVSQSPSNKVTEKGKDVELRCDPISGHTALYWYRQSLGQGLEFLIYFQGNSAPDKSGLPSDRFSAERTGGSVSTLTIQRTQQEDSAVYLCASSLGGGSWELFFGEGSRLTVL.

This clone was counted a few times. The V call is TRBV3-1 (or the pseudogene TRBV3-2), the J call TRBJ1-2; perhaps TRBD1 as D (6 bases). V was trimmed by 4 bases and J by 8 bases, leaving 23 bases between them. CDR1 and CDR2 from the germline V gene are LGHDT and YNNKEL (reference sequence). The CDR3 has 16 residues. As DNA, the CDR3 is TGTGCCAGCAGCCTTCGACAGGCCGTCCCGGGGGGGGGCTACACCTTC. This codes for CASSLRQAVPGGGYTF.

The chain couples TRBV10-1 to TRBJ2-4; D gene uncertain. The CDR3 contains 12 residues. Germline CDR1 and CDR2: WNHNN and SYGVQD (reference sequence). With 2 bases removed from V and 9 bases from J, the gap between germline ends came to 8 bases. The CDR3: CASSEGPGIQYF. Written as DNA, the CDR3 is TGCGCCAGCAGTGAGGGCCCAGGCATTCAGTACTTC.

The chain carries TRBV5-1 and TRBJ2-5; TRBD1 matches 7 bases. V lost 4 bases, J lost 2 bases, and 5 bases stayed unmatched. Germline V gene sequence: CDR1 SGHRS, CDR2 YFSETQ. This CDR3 is 14 amino acids long. The CDR3 region has the DNA TGCGCCAGCAGCGCAGGGACAGTACAAGAGACCCAGTACTTC. It codes for CASSAGTVQETQYF.

CDR3 bases: TGTGCCAGCAGCCGCCAGCGAGGCGCTGAAGCTTTCTTT. It codes for CASSRQRGAEAFF. This chain joins TRBV6-5 and TRBJ1-1; the D is unclear. There are 13 residues in the CDR3. The germline CDR1 and CDR2 sequences are MNHEY and SVGAGI. Trimming shortened V by 6 bases and J by 6 bases, and 14 bases separated the two germline ends.

V gene TRBV5-1 combines with J gene TRBJ2-3, with D possibly matching TRBD2 (6 bases). V lost 4 bases to trimming and J lost 4 bases, with 13 bases between them. The germline gives CDR1 SGHRS, CDR2 YFSETQ. The CDR3 has 14 amino acids. CDR3 sequence: CASSETSMSDTQYF. Here the CDR3 DNA reads TGCGCCAGCAGCGAAACTAGCATGTCAGATACGCAGTATTTT.

The chain links TRBV28 to TRBJ1-1, with D perhaps TRBD1 (6 bases). V lost 5 bases, J lost 6 bases, and 19 bases lay in between. Germline V gene data show CDR1 as MDHEN and CDR2 as SYDVKM. CDR3 length equals 15 residues. CDR3 DNA: TGTGCCAGCAGTCCAATCAGGGGTGGGAGCGCTGAAGCTTTCTTT. This sequence encodes CASSPIRGGSAEAFF. Full variable domain (rest looked up from reference TRBV28 and TRBJ1-1): DVKVTQSSRYLVKRTGEKVFLECVQDMDHENMFWYRQDPGLGLRLIYFSYDVKMKEKGDIPEGYSVSREKKERFSLILESASTNQTSMYLCASSPIRGGSAEAFFGQGTRLTVV.

V usage is TRBV7-2 and J usage is TRBJ1-1, with D possibly TRBD1 on 5 matching bases. The CDR3 is 16 amino acids. Trimming cost V 0 bases and J 11 bases, with 22 bases left between them. CDR1 is SGHTA, CDR2 FQGNSA, per germline. The chain's CDR3 is CASSLAVSGIQGTAFF. In DNA, the CDR3 is TGTGCCAGCAGCTTAGCCGTATCAGGTATTCAGGGTACGGCTTTCTTT.

In DNA, the CDR3 is TGCGCCAGCAGCCAAGATGGGACAGGGGTAAGGAACACTGAAGCTTTCTTT. As protein: CASSQDGTGVRNTEAFF. The gene calls are TRBV4-1 and TRBJ1-1, with 10 bases that match TRBD1. Germline assignment: CDR1 MGHRA and CDR2 YSYEKL. CDR3 length: 17 amino acids. The junction had 5 bases not matched to a gene; V was cut back by 0 bases and J by 1 base.

This chain joins TRBV28 and TRBJ1-2; 7 nucleotides agree with TRBD1. V trimming: 6 bases; J trimming: 2 bases; junction bases outside the gene matches: 18. The V gene's germline CDR1 is MDHEN and CDR2 SYDVKM. The CDR3 has 18 residues. CDR3 in amino acids: CASSLPSRDRVSNYGYTF. The CDR3 DNA sequence: TGTGCCAGCAGCCTACCCTCAAGGGACAGAGTCTCGAACTATGGCTACACCTTC.

The gene calls are TRBV7-8 and TRBJ2-7, with a tentative D call TRBD2 (5 bases). CDR1 SGHVS and CDR2 FQNEAQ come from the germline V gene. Trimming removed 7 bases from V and 2 bases from J, with 21 bases in between. This CDR3 has 16 amino acids. The CDR3 nucleotides are TGTGCCAGCAACCCTTCCGACCCCCGGGAACCCTACGAGCAGTACTTC. It encodes CASNPSDPREPYEQYF.

The rearrangement joins TRBV5-1 to TRBJ2-2; 9 bases fit TRBD2. This CDR3 is built from 16 residues. Germline V gene lookup returns CDR1 SGHRS and CDR2 YFSETQ. Trimming removed 6 bases from V and 3 bases from J; junction bases left unmatched: 9. In nucleotides, the CDR3 is TGCGCCAGCACCGGCTCGCTAGCGGGGTACACCGGGGAGCTGTTTTTT. Translated: CASTGSLAGYTGELFF.

This chain connects TRBV5-1 to TRBJ1-2; 8 nucleotides agree with TRBD1. Trimming at V came to 4 bases and at J to 8 bases, leaving 7 bases not matched to a gene. The germline V gene has CDR1 SGHRS and CDR2 YFSETQ. The CDR3 is made up of 13 amino acids. This CDR3 is CASSEPTGEGYTF. DNA of the CDR3: TGCGCCAGCAGCGAACCGACAGGGGAAGGCTACACCTTC.

This clone is a singleton in its sample. The rearrangement uses TRBV6-1 and TRBJ1-1, with a tentative D call TRBD1 (5 bases). Trimming left V 3 bases short and J 0 bases short, with 11 bases between. The CDR3 has 15 amino acids. From germline, CDR1 is MNHNS and CDR2 SASEGT. The CDR3 reads CASSEPGLLNTEAFF. The CDR3 nucleotides read TGTGCCAGCAGTGAGCCGGGACTCCTGAACACTGAAGCTTTCTTT.

The chain couples TRBV11-3 to TRBJ2-3, with TRBD2 matching 9 bases. V lost 4 bases, J lost 4 bases, and 12 bases stayed unmatched. Germline CDR1 is SGHNT and CDR2 is YENEEA. The CDR3 totals 17 residues. The CDR3 bases are TGTGCCAGCAGCTCCCTAGGGTCTAGCGGGGATTCAGATACGCAGTATTTT. Its translation is CASSSLGSSGDSDTQYF.

The J gene is TRBJ1-5, the V gene TRBV6-5; 7 bases fit TRBD1. Trimming at V came to 4 bases and at J to 3 bases, leaving 3 bases not matched to a gene. Germline-derived CDR1 and CDR2 are MNHEY and SVGAGI. This CDR3 has 14 residues. CDR3 residues: CASSWTGVNQPQHF. In DNA form, the CDR3 reads TGTGCCAGCAGTTGGACAGGCGTCAATCAGCCCCAGCATTTT.

V gene TRBV18 combines with J gene TRBJ2-1; D remains ambiguous. This CDR3 contains 14 residues. Trimming stripped 1 base from V and 2 bases from J, with 6 bases between. CDR1 and CDR2 from the germline V gene are KGHSH and LQKENI. CDR3 residues: CASSPRAAYNEQFF. The CDR3 nucleotides read TGTGCCAGCTCACCACGGGCAGCCTACAATGAGCAGTTCTTC.

V and J are TRBV12-5 and TRBJ2-6; D uncertain. V lost 6 bases, J lost 2 bases, and 5 bases lay in between. Per the germline V gene, CDR1 is LGHNT and CDR2 is FRNRAP. This CDR3 is built from 13 residues. In nucleotides, the CDR3 is TGTGCTAGTGGGTACACTGGGGCCAACGTCCTGACTTTC. Its translation is CASGYTGANVLTF.

This sequence joins TRBV18 and TRBJ1-5; D unclear. V was cut by 4 bases and J by 9 bases, with 10 bases left in between. The V gene's germline CDR1 is KGHSH and CDR2 LQKENI. The CDR3 covers 12 residues. CDR3 region: CASSLWSGPQHF. DNA for the CDR3: TGTGCCAGCTCACTCTGGTCGGGGCCCCAGCATTTT. Together with reference TRBV18 and TRBJ1-5, the CDR3 gives the full variable domain: NAGVMQNPRHLVRRRGQEARLRCSPMKGHSHVYWYRQLPEEGLKFMVYLQKENIIDESGMPKERFSAEFPKEGPSILRIQQVVRGDSAAYFCASSLWSGPQHFGDGTRLSIL.

This chain connects TRBV5-4 to TRBJ2-5, with a tentative D call TRBD2 (6 bases). CDR1 SGHNT and CDR2 YYREEE come from the germline V gene (reference sequence). Trimming took off 2 bases at V and 4 bases at J, with 12 bases between the two ends. The CDR3 runs to 14 residues. The CDR3 spells CASSFGGFLETQYF. The DNA for the CDR3 is TGTGCCAGCAGCTTCGGGGGATTCTTAGAGACCCAGTACTTC.

The chain recombines TRBV20-1 with TRBJ1-1, with 7 nucleotides matching TRBD1. With 3 bases clipped from V and 8 bases from J, the junction kept 9 bases outside the gene matches. CDR1 and CDR2 from the germline V gene are DFQATT and SNEGSKA (reference sequence). The length of the CDR3 is 13 residues. In nucleotides, the CDR3 is TGCAGTGCTAGTCGATCGGGACAGCAAGAAGCTTTCTTT. This sequence encodes CSASRSGQQEAFF.

The V gene is TRBV5-6, the J gene TRBJ1-2, with 8 nucleotides matching TRBD1. Germline loops: CDR1 SGHDT, CDR2 YYEEEE. CDR3 size: 14 residues. V shed 5 bases, J shed 4 bases, and the junction held 7 bases outside the gene matches. The CDR3 bases are TGTGCCAGCAGTATCGACAGGGGCACCTATGGCTACACCTTC. Amino acid sequence: CASSIDRGTYGYTF.

This chain links TRBV11-2 with TRBJ2-5, with 14 bases fitting TRBD2. This CDR3 has 15 amino acids. Per the germline V gene, CDR1 is SGHAT and CDR2 is FQNNGV. V shed 3 bases and J 4 bases; nucleotides not matched to a gene: 1. The CDR3 region is CASSLTSGGGETQYF. The CDR3 region has the DNA TGTGCCAGCAGCTTGACTAGCGGGGGGGGAGAGACCCAGTACTTC.